This entry lists 3 T cell receptor beta chains sequenced from one sample in a study of T-cell reconstitution after alpha-beta-depleted transplantation in children. Unique molecular identifiers were incorporated into the prepared TCRbeta library. A single record per CDR3 protein comes from TCRdb applying MiXCR to the PCR reads. The sample holds about 460,000 distinct CDR3 sequences, roughly a tenth seen once. The sequencing used PBMCs, collected before TCRalphabeta/CD19-depleted stem cell transplant. All receptors come from a child younger than 10 with inherited bone marrow failure, due to receive a stem cell transplant.

This clonotype was observed many times. The chain links TRBV30 to TRBJ2-1; 9 bases are a match to TRBD2. J was trimmed by 7 bases and V by 0 bases; bases with no gene match: 7. This CDR3 comprises 15 residues. The germline V gene encodes CDR1 GTSNPN and CDR2 SVGIG (reference sequence). The CDR3 loop is CAWSVVLAGWNEQFF. The CDR3, as DNA: TGTGCCTGGAGTGTAGTGCTAGCGGGATGGAATGAGCAGTTCTTC.

This clonotype has at least ten counts. CDR3 residues: CAISGTRTGSNEQFF. The CDR3 DNA sequence: TGTGCCATCTCCGGGACTCGGACAGGGAGTAATGAGCAGTTCTTC. This chain joins TRBV10-3 and TRBJ2-1; TRBD1 matches 8 bases. The germline gives CDR1 ENHRY, CDR2 SYGVKD. The CDR3 totals 15 residues. The V gene end was trimmed by 8 bases and the J gene end by 7 bases; junction bases not matched to a gene: 13.

This clonotype appeared many times. The rearrangement uses TRBV11-2 and TRBJ1-2; TRBD1 might be the D (6 bases). The V gene's germline CDR1 is SGHAT and CDR2 FQNNGV. Trimming stripped 8 bases from V and 4 bases from J, with 11 bases between. The CDR3 is made up of 12 amino acids. The DNA for the CDR3 is TGTGCCAGCGGAGAGGGGGTCTATGGCTACACCTTC. It translates to CASGEGVYGYTF.